The 4 T cell receptor beta chains in this list originate from one sample, sequenced in a study of response to subunit inactivated influenza vaccine. A single record per CDR3 protein comes from TCRdb applying MiXCR to the RT-PCR reads. The sample includes some 190,000 distinct CDR3 sequences, over 13% of them seen just once. The material sequenced was CD8+ T cells sorted from PBMCs, taken roughly 5 days after vaccination. The receptor set was obtained from a man aged 45-65 years who received an inactivated influenza vaccine.

This clonotype was counted a few times. The V call is TRBV7-9, the J call TRBJ1-2; D is undetermined. This CDR3 is built from 13 residues. V was clipped by 4 bases and J by 6 bases, with 12 bases between them. The germline CDR1 and CDR2 sequences are SEHNR and FQNEAQ (reference sequence). The CDR3 region has the DNA TGTGCCAGCAGCTCTATCGGGGTTCATGGCTACACCTTC. It is translated as CASSSIGVHGYTF.

This clonotype was seen at least ten times. V usage is TRBV7-8 and J usage is TRBJ2-7, with D possibly matching TRBD2 (5 bases). CDR1 is SGHVS and CDR2 is FQNEAQ in the germline V gene. Trimming pared 4 bases from V and 5 bases from J, leaving 21 bases between. CDR3 length: 16 amino acids. The CDR3 DNA is TGTGCCAGCAGCTATAACCCCGGGGTAGCCGCCCACGAGCAGTACTTC. As protein: CASSYNPGVAAHEQYF.

This clonotype occurred a few times. The gene calls are TRBV7-9 and TRBJ2-7; unclear D gene. There are 13 residues in the CDR3. V was cut by 1 base and J by 7 bases, with 11 bases left in between. CDR1 SEHNR and CDR2 FQNEAQ come from the germline V gene (reference sequence). The CDR3: CASSLGVAGEQYF. CDR3 DNA: TGTGCCAGCAGCTTAGGTGTGGCAGGAGAGCAGTACTTC.

In its sample, this clonotype was seen many times. The chain links TRBV19 to TRBJ2-7; D is perhaps TRBD1 (7 bases). V was pared by 6 bases and J by 5 bases, with 14 bases between. CDR3 size: 13 residues. Germline CDR1 is LNHDA and CDR2 is SQIVND (reference sequence). CDR3 DNA: TGTGCCAGTAGGGAGGGGGCGCAGGACGAGCAGTACTTC. Protein: CASREGAQDEQYF.